This T cell receptor (beta chain) was recorded in a study of blood T cell repertoires in COVID-19. Trimming took off 6 bases at V and 4 bases at J, with 16 bases between the two ends. This CDR3 contains 15 residues. Germline V gives CDR1 LNHDA, CDR2 SQIVND (reference sequence). In the study's own analysis: Amplification of reference gene primers provided the estimated nucleated cell counts. Assay used: immunoSEQ multiplex PCR; TCRdb lists only in-frame clones, some missing. The DNA was the basis for D and trimming; V, J and clone size are from that table. In the table there are approximately 30,000 clones, 89% of which are singletons.

The clonotype originates from a human donor in a cohort sampled during active COVID-19. This chain uses TRBV19 with TRBJ1-3; D might be TRBD1 (6 bases). Specimen: peripheral blood. This CDR3 reads CASSTAGGHGNTIYF. The CDR3 DNA sequence: TGTGCCAGTAGCACGGCGGGGGGGCACGGAAACACCATATATTTT.